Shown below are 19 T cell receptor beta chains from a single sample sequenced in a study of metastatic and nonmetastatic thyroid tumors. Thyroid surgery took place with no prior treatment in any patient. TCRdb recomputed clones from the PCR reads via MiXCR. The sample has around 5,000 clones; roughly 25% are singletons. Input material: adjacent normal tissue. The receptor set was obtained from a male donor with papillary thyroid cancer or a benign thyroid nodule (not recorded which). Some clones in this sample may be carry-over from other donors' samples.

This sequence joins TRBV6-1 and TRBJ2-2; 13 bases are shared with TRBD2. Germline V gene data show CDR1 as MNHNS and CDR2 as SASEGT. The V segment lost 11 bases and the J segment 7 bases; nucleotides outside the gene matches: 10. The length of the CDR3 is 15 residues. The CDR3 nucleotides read TGTGCCGGCTCCGGGACTAGCGGGATTATCGGGGAGCTGTTTTTT. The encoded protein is CAGSGTSGIIGELFF.

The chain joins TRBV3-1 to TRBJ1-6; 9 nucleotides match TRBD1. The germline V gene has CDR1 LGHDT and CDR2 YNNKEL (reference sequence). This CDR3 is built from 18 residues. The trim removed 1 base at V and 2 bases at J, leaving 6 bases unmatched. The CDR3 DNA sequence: TGTGCCAGCAGCCAAGTACAGGGGGCGGCCACCTATAATTCACCCCTCCACTTT. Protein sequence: CASSQVQGAATYNSPLHF.

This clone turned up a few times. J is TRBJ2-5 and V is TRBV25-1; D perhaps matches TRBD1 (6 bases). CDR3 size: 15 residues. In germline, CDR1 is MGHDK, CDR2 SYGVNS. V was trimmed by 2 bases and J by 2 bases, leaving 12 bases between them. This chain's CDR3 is CASSEPTTGQETQYF. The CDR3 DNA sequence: TGTGCCAGCAGTGAACCCACGACAGGACAAGAGACCCAGTACTTC.

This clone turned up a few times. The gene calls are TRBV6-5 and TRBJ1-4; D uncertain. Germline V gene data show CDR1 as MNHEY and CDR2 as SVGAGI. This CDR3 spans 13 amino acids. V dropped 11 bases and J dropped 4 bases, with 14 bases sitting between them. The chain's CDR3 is CASRAPHNEKLFF. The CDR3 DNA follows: TGTGCCTCTCGGGCACCCCATAATGAAAAACTGTTTTTT.

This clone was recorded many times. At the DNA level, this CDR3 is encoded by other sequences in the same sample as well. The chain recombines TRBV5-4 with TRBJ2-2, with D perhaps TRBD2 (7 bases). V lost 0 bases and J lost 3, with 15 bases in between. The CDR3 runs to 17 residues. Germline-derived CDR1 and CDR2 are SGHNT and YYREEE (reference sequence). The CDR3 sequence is CASSLDRRGGDTGELFF. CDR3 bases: TGTGCCAGCAGCTTGGATCGCAGGGGAGGGGACACCGGGGAGCTGTTTTTT.

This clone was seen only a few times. CDR3 protein: CASSWGGGAGDTQYF. The CDR3 DNA is TGTGCCAGCAGTTGGGGCGGGGGGGCCGGAGATACGCAGTATTTT. This sequence joins TRBV12-3 or TRBV12-4 and TRBJ2-3; 9 bases match TRBD2. CDR3 length: 15 amino acids. The J segment lost 5 bases and the V segment lost 4 bases, leaving 7 bases of the junction unmatched.

The CDR3 here is CASSLVAGTETQYF. For the CDR3, the DNA is TGTGCCAGCAGCTTAGTGGCGGGAACAGAGACCCAGTACTTC. The chain employs TRBV11-2 and TRBJ2-5; a possible D gene is TRBD2 (6 bases). V was shortened by 1 base and J by 4 bases, with 10 bases between the two germline ends. Germline CDR1 and CDR2: SGHAT and FQNNGV. The length of the CDR3 is 14 residues.

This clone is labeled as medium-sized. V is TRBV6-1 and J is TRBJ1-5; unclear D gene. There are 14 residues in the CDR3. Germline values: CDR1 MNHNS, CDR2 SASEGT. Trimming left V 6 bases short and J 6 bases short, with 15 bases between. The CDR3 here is CASSSVGSFQPQHF. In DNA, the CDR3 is TGTGCCAGCAGCTCCGTCGGGTCGTTTCAGCCCCAGCATTTT.

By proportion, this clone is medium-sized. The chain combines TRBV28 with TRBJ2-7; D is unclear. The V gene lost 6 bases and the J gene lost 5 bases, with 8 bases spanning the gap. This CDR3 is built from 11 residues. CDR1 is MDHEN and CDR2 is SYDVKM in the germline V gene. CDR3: CASRLINEQYF. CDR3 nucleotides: TGTGCCAGCAGACTAATTAACGAGCAGTACTTC.

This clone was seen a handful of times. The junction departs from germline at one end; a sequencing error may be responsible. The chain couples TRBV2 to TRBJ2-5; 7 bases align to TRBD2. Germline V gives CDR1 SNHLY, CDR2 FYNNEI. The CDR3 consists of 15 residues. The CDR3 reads CASSLQRGSQGTQYF. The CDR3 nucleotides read TGTGCCAGCAGCCTCCAGCGGGGATCCCAAGGGACCCAGTACTTC.

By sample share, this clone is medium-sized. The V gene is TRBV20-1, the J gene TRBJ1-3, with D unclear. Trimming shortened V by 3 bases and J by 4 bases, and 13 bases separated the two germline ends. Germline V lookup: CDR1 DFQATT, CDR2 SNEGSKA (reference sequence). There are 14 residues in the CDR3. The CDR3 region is CSASYGLLGNTIYF. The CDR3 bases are TGCAGTGCTAGTTACGGGCTTCTGGGAAACACCATATATTTT.

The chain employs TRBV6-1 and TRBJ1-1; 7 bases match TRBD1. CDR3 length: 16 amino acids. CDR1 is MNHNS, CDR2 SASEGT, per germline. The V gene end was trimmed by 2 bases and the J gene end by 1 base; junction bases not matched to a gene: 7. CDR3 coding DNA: TGTGCCAGCAGTGAAAGGGGGACAGCCCCGAACACTGAAGCTTTCTTT. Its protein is CASSERGTAPNTEAFF.

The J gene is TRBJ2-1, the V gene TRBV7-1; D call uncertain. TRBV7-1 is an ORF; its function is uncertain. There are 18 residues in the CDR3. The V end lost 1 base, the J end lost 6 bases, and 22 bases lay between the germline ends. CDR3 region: CASSSELTRVKAGNEQFF. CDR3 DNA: TGTGCCAGCAGCTCAGAATTAACCCGGGTGAAGGCTGGCAATGAGCAGTTCTTC.

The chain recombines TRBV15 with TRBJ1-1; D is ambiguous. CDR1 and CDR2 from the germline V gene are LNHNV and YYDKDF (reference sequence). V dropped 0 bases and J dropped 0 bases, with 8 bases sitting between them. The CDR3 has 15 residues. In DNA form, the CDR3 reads TGTGCCACCAGCAGAGACAGAGAGTTGAACACTGAAGCTTTCTTT. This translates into CATSRDRELNTEAFF.

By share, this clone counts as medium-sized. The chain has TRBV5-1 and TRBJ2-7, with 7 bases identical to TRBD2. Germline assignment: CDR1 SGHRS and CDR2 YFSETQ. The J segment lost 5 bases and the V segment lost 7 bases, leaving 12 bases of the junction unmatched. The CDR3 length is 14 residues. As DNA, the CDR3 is TGCGCCAGCTGTGAGGGAGGGCCAATGAACGAGCAGTACTTC. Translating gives CASCEGGPMNEQYF.

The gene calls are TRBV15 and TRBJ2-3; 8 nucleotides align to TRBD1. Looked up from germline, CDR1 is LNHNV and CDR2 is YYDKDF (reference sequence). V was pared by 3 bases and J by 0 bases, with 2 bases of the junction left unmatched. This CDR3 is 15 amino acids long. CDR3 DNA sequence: TGTGCCACCAGCAGTTGGACAGGGAGCACAGATACGCAGTATTTT. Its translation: CATSSWTGSTDTQYF.

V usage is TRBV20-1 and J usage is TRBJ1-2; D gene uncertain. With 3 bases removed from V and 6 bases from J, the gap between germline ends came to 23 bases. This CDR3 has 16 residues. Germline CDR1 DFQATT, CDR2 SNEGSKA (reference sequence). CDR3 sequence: CSARSILEGIGNGYTF. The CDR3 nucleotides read TGCAGTGCTAGGTCCATATTGGAGGGAATAGGAAATGGCTACACCTTC.

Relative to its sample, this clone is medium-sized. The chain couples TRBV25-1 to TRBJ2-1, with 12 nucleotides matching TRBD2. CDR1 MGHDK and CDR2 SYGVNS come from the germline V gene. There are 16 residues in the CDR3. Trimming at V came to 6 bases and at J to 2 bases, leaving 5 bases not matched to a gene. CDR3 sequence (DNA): TGTGCCAGCAGCCTTTCTAGCGGGAGGGCCTACAATGAGCAGTTCTTC. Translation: CASSLSSGRAYNEQFF. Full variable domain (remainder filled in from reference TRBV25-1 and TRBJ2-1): EADIYQTPRYLVIGTGKKITLECSQTMGHDKMYWYQQDPGMELHLIHYSYGVNSTEKGDLSSESTVSRIRTEHFPLTLESARPSHTSQYLCASSLSSGRAYNEQFFGPGTRLTVL.

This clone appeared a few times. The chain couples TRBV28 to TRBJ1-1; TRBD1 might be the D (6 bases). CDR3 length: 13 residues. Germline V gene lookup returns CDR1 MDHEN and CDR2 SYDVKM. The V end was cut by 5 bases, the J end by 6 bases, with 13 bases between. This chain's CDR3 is CASSRGGFAEAFF. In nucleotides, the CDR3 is TGTGCCAGCAGTAGAGGGGGGTTCGCTGAAGCTTTCTTT.